Listed below are T cell receptor beta chains from one sample, sequenced in a study of CXCR4 blockade with PD-1 therapy in pancreatic cancer. Assay used: immunoSEQ multiplex PCR; TCRdb lists only in-frame clones, some missing. The profile shows 2,500 to 3,500 clones, approximately 38% of them singletons. Sample: tumor tissue. These receptors all come from a human donor with pancreatic ductal adenocarcinoma. Both conserved end residues are part of each CDR3.

J gene | V gene | CDR3 protein
TRBJ2-7 | TRBV29-1 | CSVAGTGVTEQYF
TRBJ1-2 | TRBV30 | CAWMWNREDGYTF
TRBJ1-6 | TRBV15 | CATRDRGTNSPLHF
TRBJ2-5 | TRBV19 | CASSITWTGGRETQYF
TRBJ2-7 | TRBV30 | CAWSLSDYEQYF
TRBJ1-1 | TRBV28 | CASRLPGTANEAFF
TRBJ2-1 | TRBV29-1 | CSAGGLTDEQFF
TRBJ2-2 | TRBV25-1 | CASSATRTSGVGELFF
TRBJ2-7 | TRBV6-8 | CASNQGLGQGSYEQYF
TRBJ1-2 | TRBV6-1 | CAISEGRTGYTF
TRBJ1-1 | TRBV11-3 | CASSLRGRMNTEAFF